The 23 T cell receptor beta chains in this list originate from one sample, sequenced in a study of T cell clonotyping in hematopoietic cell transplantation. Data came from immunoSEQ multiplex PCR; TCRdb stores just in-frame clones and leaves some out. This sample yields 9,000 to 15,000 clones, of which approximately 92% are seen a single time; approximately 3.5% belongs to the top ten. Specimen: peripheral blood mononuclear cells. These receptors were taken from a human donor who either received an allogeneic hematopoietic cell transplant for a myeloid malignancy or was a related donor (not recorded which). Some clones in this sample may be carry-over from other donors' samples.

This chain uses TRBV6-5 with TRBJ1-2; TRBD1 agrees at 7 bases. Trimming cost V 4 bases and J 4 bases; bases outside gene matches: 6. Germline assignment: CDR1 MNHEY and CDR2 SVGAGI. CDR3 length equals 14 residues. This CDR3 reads CASSWQGGAYGYTF. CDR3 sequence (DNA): TGTGCCAGCAGTTGGCAGGGGGGGGCCTATGGCTACACCTTC.

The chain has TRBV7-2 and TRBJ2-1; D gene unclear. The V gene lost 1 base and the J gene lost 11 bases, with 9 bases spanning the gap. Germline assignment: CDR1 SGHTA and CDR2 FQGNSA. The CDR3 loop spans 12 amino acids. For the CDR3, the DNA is TGTGCCAGCAGCTTAGTGTTAGCCAAGCAGTTCTTC. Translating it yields CASSLVLAKQFF.

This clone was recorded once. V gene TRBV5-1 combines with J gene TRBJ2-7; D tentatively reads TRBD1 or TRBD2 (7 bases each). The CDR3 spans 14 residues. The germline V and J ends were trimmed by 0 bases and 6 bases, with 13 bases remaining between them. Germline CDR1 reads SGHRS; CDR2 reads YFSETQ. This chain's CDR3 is CASSLAQGGGEQYF. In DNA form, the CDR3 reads TGCGCCAGCAGCTTGGCGCAGGGGGGGGGCGAGCAGTACTTC.

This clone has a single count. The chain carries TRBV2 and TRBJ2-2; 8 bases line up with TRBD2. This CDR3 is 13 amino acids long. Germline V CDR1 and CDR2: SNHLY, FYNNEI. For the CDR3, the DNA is TGTGCTACCCGGGGGGGGCCCACCGGGGAGCTGTTTTTT. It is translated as CATRGGPTGELFF. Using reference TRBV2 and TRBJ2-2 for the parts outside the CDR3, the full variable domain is EPEVTQTPSHQVTQMGQEVILRCVPISNHLYFYWYRQILGQKVEFLVSFYNNEISEKSEIFDDQFSVERPDGSNFTLKIRSTKLEDSAMYFCATRGGPTGELFFGEGSRLTVL.

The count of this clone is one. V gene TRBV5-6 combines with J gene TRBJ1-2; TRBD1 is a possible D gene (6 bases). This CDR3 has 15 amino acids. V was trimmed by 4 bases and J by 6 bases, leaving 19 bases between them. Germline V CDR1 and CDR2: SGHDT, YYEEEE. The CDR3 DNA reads TGTGCCAGCAGCCCTTCCACACGGGGGGCACATGGCTACACCTTC. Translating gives CASSPSTRGAHGYTF. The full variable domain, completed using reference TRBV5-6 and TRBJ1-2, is DAGVTQSPTHLIKTRGQQVTLRCSPKSGHDTVSWYQQALGQGPQFIFQYYEEEERQRGNFPDRFSGHQFPNYSSELNVNALLLGDSALYLCASSPSTRGAHGYTFGSGTRLTVV.

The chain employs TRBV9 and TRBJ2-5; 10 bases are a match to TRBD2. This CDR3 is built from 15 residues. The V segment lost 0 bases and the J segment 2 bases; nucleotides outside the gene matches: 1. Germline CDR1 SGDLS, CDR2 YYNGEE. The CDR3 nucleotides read TGTGCCAGCAGCGTAGATAGCGGGGGGCAAGAGACCCAGTACTTC. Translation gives CASSVDSGGQETQYF.

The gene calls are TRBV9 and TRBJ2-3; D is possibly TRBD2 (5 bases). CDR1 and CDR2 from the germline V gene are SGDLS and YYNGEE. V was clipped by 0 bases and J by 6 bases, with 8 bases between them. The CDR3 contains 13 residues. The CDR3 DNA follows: TGTGCCAGCAGCGTAGGCCAGCGGGATACGCAGTATTTT. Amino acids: CASSVGQRDTQYF.

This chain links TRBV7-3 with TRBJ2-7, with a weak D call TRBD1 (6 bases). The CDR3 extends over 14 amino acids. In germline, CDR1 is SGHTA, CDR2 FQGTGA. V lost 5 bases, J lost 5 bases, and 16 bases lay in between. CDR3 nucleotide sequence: TGTGCCAGCAGCGACGCAGGGGCGAGGAACGAGCAGTACTTC. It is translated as CASSDAGARNEQYF. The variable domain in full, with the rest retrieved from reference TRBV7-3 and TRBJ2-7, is GAGVSQTPSNKVTEKGKYVELRCDPISGHTALYWYRQSLGQGPEFLIYFQGTGAADDSGLPNDRFFAVRPEGSVSTLKIQRTERGDSAVYLCASSDAGARNEQYFGPGTRLTVT.

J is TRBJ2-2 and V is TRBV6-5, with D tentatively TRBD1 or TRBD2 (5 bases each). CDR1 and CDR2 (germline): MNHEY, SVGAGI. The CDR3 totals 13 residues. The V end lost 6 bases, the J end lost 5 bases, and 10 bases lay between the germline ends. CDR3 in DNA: TGTGCCAGCAGGGGGGTGGATACCGGGGAGCTGTTTTTT. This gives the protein CASRGVDTGELFF.

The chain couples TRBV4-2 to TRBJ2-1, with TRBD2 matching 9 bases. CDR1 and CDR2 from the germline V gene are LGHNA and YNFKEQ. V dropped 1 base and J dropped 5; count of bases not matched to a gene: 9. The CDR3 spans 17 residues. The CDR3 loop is CASSQVISGGRDNEQFF. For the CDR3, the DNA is TGTGCCAGCAGCCAAGTAATAAGCGGGGGGAGAGACAATGAGCAGTTCTTC.

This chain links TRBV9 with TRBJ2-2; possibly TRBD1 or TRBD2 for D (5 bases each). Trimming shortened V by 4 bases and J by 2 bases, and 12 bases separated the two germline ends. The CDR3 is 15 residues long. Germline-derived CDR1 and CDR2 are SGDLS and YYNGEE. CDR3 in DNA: TGTGCCAGCAGCATGGGGACGGTCAACACCGGGGAGCTGTTTTTT. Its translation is CASSMGTVNTGELFF.

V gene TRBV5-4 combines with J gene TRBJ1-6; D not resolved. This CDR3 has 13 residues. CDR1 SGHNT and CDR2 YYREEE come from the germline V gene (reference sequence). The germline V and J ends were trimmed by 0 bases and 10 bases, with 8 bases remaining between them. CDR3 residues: CASSLGARSPLHF. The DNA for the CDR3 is TGTGCCAGCAGCTTGGGCGCACGGTCACCCCTCCACTTT.

For the CDR3, the DNA is TGTGCCAGCAGTGAAAGGTGGGGGGCCAAAGAGACCCAGTACTTC. It codes for CASSERWGAKETQYF. The chain links TRBV25-1 to TRBJ2-5; D is perhaps TRBD1 or TRBD2 (6 bases each). The length of the CDR3 is 15 residues. Germline V gene lookup returns CDR1 MGHDK and CDR2 SYGVNS. V was trimmed by 2 bases and J by 3 bases, leaving 13 bases between them.

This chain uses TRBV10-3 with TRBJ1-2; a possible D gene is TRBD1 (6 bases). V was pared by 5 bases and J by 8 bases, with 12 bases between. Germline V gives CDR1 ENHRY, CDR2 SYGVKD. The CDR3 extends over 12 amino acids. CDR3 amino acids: CAISLDRRGYTF. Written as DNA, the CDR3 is TGTGCCATCAGTCTGGACAGACGAGGCTACACCTTC.

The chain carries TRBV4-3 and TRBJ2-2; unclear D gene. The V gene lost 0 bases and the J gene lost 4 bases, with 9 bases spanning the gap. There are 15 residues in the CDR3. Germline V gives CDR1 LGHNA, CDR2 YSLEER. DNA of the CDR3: TGCGCCAGCAGCCAAGATCGACTCTCCACCGGGGAGCTGTTTTTT. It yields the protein CASSQDRLSTGELFF.

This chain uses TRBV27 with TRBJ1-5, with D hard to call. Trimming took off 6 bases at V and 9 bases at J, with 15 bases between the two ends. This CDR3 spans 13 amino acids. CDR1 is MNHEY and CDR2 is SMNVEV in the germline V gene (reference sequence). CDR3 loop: CASSLDGLRPQHF. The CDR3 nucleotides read TGTGCCAGCAGCCTCGACGGTTTAAGGCCCCAGCATTTT.

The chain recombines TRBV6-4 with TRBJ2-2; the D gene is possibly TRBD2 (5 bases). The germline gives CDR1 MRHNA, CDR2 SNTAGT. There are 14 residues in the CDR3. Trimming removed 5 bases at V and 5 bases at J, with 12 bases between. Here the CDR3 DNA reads TGTGCCAGCAGTCGGAGCCCGGGGACCGGGGAGCTGTTTTTT. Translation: CASSRSPGTGELFF.

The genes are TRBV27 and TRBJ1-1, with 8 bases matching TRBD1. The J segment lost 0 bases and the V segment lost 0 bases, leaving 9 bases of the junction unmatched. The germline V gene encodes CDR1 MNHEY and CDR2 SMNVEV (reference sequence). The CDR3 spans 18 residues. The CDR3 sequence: CASSLSPSAQGVNTEAFF. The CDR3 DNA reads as TGTGCCAGCAGTTTATCTCCATCGGCACAGGGGGTGAACACTGAAGCTTTCTTT.

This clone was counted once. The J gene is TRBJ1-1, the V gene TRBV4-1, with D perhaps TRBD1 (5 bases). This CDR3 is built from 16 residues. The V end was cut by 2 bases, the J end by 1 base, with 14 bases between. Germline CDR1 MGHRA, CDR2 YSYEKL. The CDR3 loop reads CASSQWGGKGNTEAFF. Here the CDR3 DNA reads TGCGCCAGCAGCCAATGGGGCGGGAAGGGGAACACTGAAGCTTTCTTT.

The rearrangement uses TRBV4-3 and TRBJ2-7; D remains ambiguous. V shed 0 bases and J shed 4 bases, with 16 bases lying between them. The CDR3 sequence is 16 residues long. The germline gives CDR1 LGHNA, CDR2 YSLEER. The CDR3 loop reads CASSQDWQETGYEQYF. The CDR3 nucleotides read TGCGCCAGCAGCCAAGATTGGCAGGAGACCGGTTACGAGCAGTACTTC.

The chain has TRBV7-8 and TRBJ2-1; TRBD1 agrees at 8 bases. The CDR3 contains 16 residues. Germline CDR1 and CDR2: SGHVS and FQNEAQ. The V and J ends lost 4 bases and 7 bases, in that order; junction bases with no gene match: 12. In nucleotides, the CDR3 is TGTGCCAGCAGCTCCTCCTCCAGGACAGGGAATAATGAGCAGTTCTTC. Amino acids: CASSSSSRTGNNEQFF.

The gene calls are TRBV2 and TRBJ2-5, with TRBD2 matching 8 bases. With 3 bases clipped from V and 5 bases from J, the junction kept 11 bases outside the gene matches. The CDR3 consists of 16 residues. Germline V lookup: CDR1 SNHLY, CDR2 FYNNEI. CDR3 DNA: TGTGCCAGCAGTGACGGAGAGCGGGGGATGGTGGAGACCCAGTACTTC. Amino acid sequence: CASSDGERGMVETQYF.

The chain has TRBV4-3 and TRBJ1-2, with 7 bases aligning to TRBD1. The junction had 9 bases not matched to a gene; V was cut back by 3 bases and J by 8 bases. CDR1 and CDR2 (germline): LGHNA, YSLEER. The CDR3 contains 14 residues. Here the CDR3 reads CASSQVPDRSGYTF. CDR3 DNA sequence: TGCGCCAGCAGCCAGGTCCCGGACAGGTCGGGCTACACCTTC.